These 28 T cell receptor beta chains were all obtained from the same sample, sequenced in a study of T cells in Graves' hyperthyroidism and ophthalmopathy. RNA transcripts yielded amplified TCR beta CDR3 regions. Researchers ran a first-round RT-PCR on the TCR CDR3 using the HTBI primer set. From the multiplex PCR reads, TCRdb called clonotypes with MiXCR, one entry per CDR3 protein. Here the sample spans around 700,000 distinct CDR3 sequences, about 19% being singletons. The sample was blood. These receptors were obtained from a woman aged 45-59 years with Graves' hyperthyroidism that later progressed to Graves' ophthalmopathy.

Comment on this clonotype: With a much larger clone just one base away, this may be a read error. This rearrangement joins TRBV6-2 or TRBV6-3 to TRBJ2-7; D could derive from TRBD1 or TRBD2 (6 bases each). The germline V and J ends were trimmed by 8 bases and 1 base, with 12 bases remaining between them. Germline V gene data show CDR1 as MNHEY and CDR2 as SVGEGT. This CDR3 has 13 amino acids. For the CDR3, the DNA is TGTGCCAGCGGGGGGCTCAATTCCTACGAGCAGTACTTC. This sequence encodes CASGGLNSYEQYF.

This clonotype has only a few counts. The chain has TRBV19 and TRBJ1-5, with 9 bases identical to TRBD1. The V gene's germline CDR1 is LNHDA and CDR2 SQIVND (reference sequence). This CDR3 has 14 residues. V dropped 3 bases and J dropped 6; count of bases not matched to a gene: 3. The CDR3: CASSMGQGLQPQHF. In DNA form, the CDR3 reads TGTGCCAGTAGTATGGGACAGGGTCTTCAGCCCCAGCATTTT.

CDR3 coding DNA: TGCAGCGTTGAAGCAGGGGGTAAATGGGAGACCCAGTACTTC. Protein product: CSVEAGGKWETQYF. The chain carries TRBV29-1 and TRBJ2-5, with 7 positions matching TRBD1. Germline CDR1 and CDR2: SQVTM and ANQGSEA. With V trimmed by 1 base and J by 5 bases, 7 bases remained unmatched. This CDR3 comprises 14 residues.

This clonotype was found many times. This chain joins TRBV2 and TRBJ1-2; no definite D call. Germline CDR1 SNHLY, CDR2 FYNNEI. CDR3 length: 13 amino acids. The V end lost 3 bases, the J end lost 4 bases, and 9 bases lay between the germline ends. The CDR3, as DNA: TGTGCCAGCAGTGACGGACCCTCCTATGGCTACACCTTC. The encoded protein is CASSDGPSYGYTF. The variable domain in full, with the rest retrieved from reference TRBV2 and TRBJ1-2, is EPEVTQTPSHQVTQMGQEVILRCVPISNHLYFYWYRQILGQKVEFLVSFYNNEISEKSEIFDDQFSVERPDGSNFTLKIRSTKLEDSAMYFCASSDGPSYGYTFGSGTRLTVV.

To note about this clonotype: Just one base apart from a much larger clone, this may be a read error. The CDR3 loop reads CASSFISNQPQHF. In DNA, the CDR3 is TGTGCCAGCAGTTTTATTAGCAATCAGCCCCAGCATTTT. This chain links TRBV11-1 with TRBJ1-5, with D unclear. V was trimmed by 6 bases and J by 0 bases, leaving 6 bases between them. CDR3 length: 13 amino acids. In germline, CDR1 is SGHAT, CDR2 FQDESV (reference sequence).

The chain uses TRBV7-9 and TRBJ1-5, with D possibly TRBD1 on 5 matching bases. The germline V gene encodes CDR1 SEHNR and CDR2 FQNEAQ (reference sequence). The CDR3 extends over 15 amino acids. With 4 bases removed from V and 1 base from J, the gap between germline ends came to 11 bases. CDR3 residues: CASSYSGLSNQPQHF. For the CDR3, the DNA is TGTGCCAGCAGCTATTCAGGGTTAAGCAATCAGCCCCAGCATTTT. Full variable domain (remainder filled in from reference TRBV7-9 and TRBJ1-5): DTGVSQNPRHKITKRGQNVTFRCDPISEHNRLYWYRQTLGQGPEFLTYFQNEAQLEKSRLLSDRFSAERPKGSFSTLEIQRTEQGDSAMYLCASSYSGLSNQPQHFGDGTRLSIL.

V is TRBV19 and J is TRBJ1-1; 7 bases agree with TRBD1. Trimming cost V 3 bases and J 6 bases; bases outside gene matches: 7. The germline V gene encodes CDR1 LNHDA and CDR2 SQIVND (reference sequence). CDR3 length: 14 amino acids. The CDR3 sequence: CASSMRDRGSEAFF. The CDR3 coding sequence is TGTGCCAGTAGTATGCGGGACAGAGGATCTGAAGCTTTCTTT.

The CDR3 here is CSARDAFSISYNEQFF. CDR3 sequence (DNA): TGCAGTGCTAGAGATGCCTTCTCGATCTCCTACAATGAGCAGTTCTTC. V usage is TRBV20-1 and J usage is TRBJ2-1, with no clear D. The CDR3 loop spans 16 amino acids. V gave up 0 bases and J gave up 0 bases, with 12 bases separating them. Germline lookup yields CDR1 DFQATT and CDR2 SNEGSKA (reference sequence).

Regarding this clonotype: This sequence may be a read error, since a much larger clone differs from it by one base. The V and J genes are TRBV6-1 and TRBJ1-5; TRBD1 is a possible D gene (5 bases). In germline, CDR1 is MNHNS, CDR2 SASEGT. Trimming stripped 3 bases from V and 2 bases from J, with 11 bases between. The CDR3 length is 15 residues. The CDR3 reads CASSESRGGNQPQHF. DNA of the CDR3: TGTGCCAGCAGTGAGTCGAGAGGGGGCAATCAGCCCCAGCATTTT.

CDR3 bases: TGTGCCAGCAGTTACGGGAGGGGGCTGTACACTGAAGCTTTCTTT. It codes for CASSYGRGLYTEAFF. The rearrangement joins TRBV6-5 to TRBJ1-1, with TRBD1 matching over 7 bases. The CDR3 extends over 15 amino acids. V was clipped by 2 bases and J by 3 bases; unmatched bases: 6. Germline V gene lookup returns CDR1 MNHEY and CDR2 SVGAGI.

The chain carries TRBV4-2 and TRBJ2-2; 8 nucleotides line up with TRBD1. J was trimmed by 6 bases and V by 6 bases; bases with no gene match: 12. Germline V CDR1 and CDR2: LGHNA, YNFKEQ. This CDR3 is 16 amino acids long. In DNA form, the CDR3 reads TGTGCCAGCAGACAAAGAGTGGACAGGGTCGCCGGGGAGCTGTTTTTT. Amino acid sequence: CASRQRVDRVAGELFF.

This clonotype was recorded many times. The V call is TRBV3-1, the J call TRBJ2-3; tentatively, D is TRBD2 (5 bases). Germline CDR1 LGHDT, CDR2 YNNKEL (reference sequence). This CDR3 is 16 amino acids long. Trimming cost V 0 bases and J 0 bases, with 10 bases left between them. The CDR3 DNA sequence: TGTGCCAGCAGCCAAGATCCCCCGGGGAGCACAGATACGCAGTATTTT. It translates to CASSQDPPGSTDTQYF.

The chain links TRBV12-5 to TRBJ2-3; no clear D gene. V was pared by 3 bases and J by 3 bases, with 1 base between. The CDR3 is made up of 11 amino acids. CDR1 is LGHNT, CDR2 FRNRAP, per germline. The CDR3, as DNA: TGTGCTAGTGGTTTTACAGATACGCAGTATTTT. The encoded protein is CASGFTDTQYF.

In this sample, this clonotype turned up many times. The genes are TRBV11-2 and TRBJ2-2; D may be TRBD1 (6 bases). Germline V lookup: CDR1 SGHAT, CDR2 FQNNGV. CDR3 length equals 15 residues. Trimming left V 2 bases short and J 3 bases short, with 10 bases between. CDR3 sequence: CASSLTGQDTGELFF. The DNA of the CDR3 is TGTGCCAGCAGCTTAACGGGACAAGACACCGGGGAGCTGTTTTTT.

Concerning this clonotype itself: This may come from a read error, since a much larger clone is one base off. V is TRBV15 and J is TRBJ2-2, with a possible D match to TRBD2 (5 bases). CDR1 and CDR2 (germline): LNHNV, YYDKDF (reference sequence). The CDR3 runs to 17 residues. V was pared by 1 base and J by 5 bases, with 17 bases between. CDR3 nucleotides: TGTGCCACCAGCAGAGTAGGACCTATCCGGGGTACCGGGGAGCTGTTTTTT. Protein product: CATSRVGPIRGTGELFF.

The table lists this clonotype with many counts. J is TRBJ2-2 and V is TRBV20-1; D remains ambiguous. The CDR3 runs 11 residues. Germline V lookup: CDR1 DFQATT, CDR2 SNEGSKA (reference sequence). V gave up 6 bases and J gave up 0 bases, with 2 bases separating them. CDR3 DNA sequence: TGCAGTGCGACGAACACCGGGGAGCTGTTTTTT. Its translation is CSATNTGELFF.

The sample holds many counts of this clonotype. The chain combines TRBV18 with TRBJ2-2; 8 nucleotides agree with TRBD1. V lost 4 bases to trimming and J lost 7 bases; unmatched junction nucleotides: 8. Germline lookup yields CDR1 KGHSH and CDR2 LQKENI. This CDR3 has 15 residues. The CDR3 nucleotides are TGTGCCAGCTCACTCCAGGGACAGGCTGTCGGGGAGCTGTTTTTT. Translated, it gives CASSLQGQAVGELFF. Looking up the rest from reference TRBV18 and TRBJ2-2 gives the full variable domain: NAGVMQNPRHLVRRRGQEARLRCSPMKGHSHVYWYRQLPEEGLKFMVYLQKENIIDESGMPKERFSAEFPKEGPSILRIQQVVRGDSAAYFCASSLQGQAVGELFFGEGSRLTVL.

This clonotype was observed at least ten times. The V and J genes are TRBV2 and TRBJ1-3, with D uncertain. V was cut by 4 bases and J by 1 base, with 14 bases left in between. The germline V gene encodes CDR1 SNHLY and CDR2 FYNNEI. The CDR3 contains 16 residues. This CDR3 is CASSAAGRNSGNTIYF. The CDR3 DNA follows: TGTGCCAGCAGTGCCGCGGGTCGAAATTCTGGAAACACCATATATTTT.

This sequence joins TRBV10-3 and TRBJ1-2; D not certain. CDR1 ENHRY and CDR2 SYGVKD come from the germline V gene. The CDR3 runs 12 residues. Trimming pared 2 bases from V and 8 bases from J, leaving 9 bases between. DNA of the CDR3: TGTGCCATCAGTGAGGGGAGGGTAGGCTACACCTTC. Translation: CAISEGRVGYTF.

In this sample, this clonotype turned up many times. V usage is TRBV18 and J usage is TRBJ2-5; D gene uncertain. From germline, CDR1 is KGHSH and CDR2 LQKENI. V gave up 2 bases and J gave up 1 base, with 5 bases separating them. CDR3 size: 13 residues. The CDR3 protein is CASSPYRQETQYF. The CDR3 DNA reads as TGTGCCAGCTCACCATATCGCCAAGAGACCCAGTACTTC.

Only a few counts were recorded for this clonotype. The chain couples TRBV3-1 to TRBJ2-3; the D gene is possibly TRBD2 (5 bases). The germline V gene encodes CDR1 LGHDT and CDR2 YNNKEL (reference sequence). This CDR3 comprises 14 residues. V lost 1 base, J lost 7 bases, and 12 bases lay in between. The CDR3 region is CASSQAVRTHTQYF. CDR3 in DNA: TGTGCCAGCAGCCAAGCCGTCAGGACTCATACGCAGTATTTT.

This clonotype has just a few counts. CDR3 region: CASNLAGGSTDTQYF. The CDR3 DNA is TGTGCCAGCAACTTAGCGGGGGGGAGCACAGATACGCAGTATTTT. The chain has TRBV9 and TRBJ2-3; TRBD2 agrees at 11 bases. The CDR3 has 15 residues. Per the germline V gene, CDR1 is SGDLS and CDR2 is YYNGEE. V lost 6 bases and J lost 0; bases outside the gene matches: 3.

The chain carries TRBV7-2 and TRBJ2-5, with 14 bases matching TRBD2. The trim removed 5 bases at V and 3 bases at J, leaving 5 bases unmatched. Germline CDR1 is SGHTA and CDR2 is FQGNSA. The length of the CDR3 is 16 residues. The chain's CDR3 is CASSRGTSGGEETQYF. CDR3 nucleotides: TGTGCCAGCAGCCGCGGGACTAGCGGGGGAGAAGAGACCCAGTACTTC.

The V gene is TRBV7-8, the J gene TRBJ1-2; D may be TRBD1 (6 bases). CDR3 size: 18 residues. Germline V gene sequence: CDR1 SGHVS, CDR2 FQNEAQ. Trimming left V 2 bases short and J 5 bases short, with 24 bases between. As DNA, the CDR3 is TGTGCCAGCAGCTTAATTCGGGCAGGGGATCTTAGGAATTATGGCTACACCTTC. Translating it yields CASSLIRAGDLRNYGYTF.

The J gene is TRBJ1-6, the V gene TRBV20-1, with 7 bases that match TRBD1. CDR1 is DFQATT, CDR2 SNEGSKA, per germline (reference sequence). The CDR3 sequence is 16 residues long. The V segment lost 1 base and the J segment 8 bases; nucleotides outside the gene matches: 11. The CDR3 DNA reads as TGCAGTGCTAGAGCCCTAACCGGGACAGTTGATTCACCCCTCCACTTT. This sequence encodes CSARALTGTVDSPLHF.

The rearrangement joins TRBV29-1 to TRBJ1-1, with D unclear. Trimming took 5 bases from V and 8 from J, leaving 15 bases between them. Germline loops: CDR1 SQVTM, CDR2 ANQGSEA. The CDR3 is 12 residues long. The CDR3 protein is CSVSVDLSEAFF. The CDR3, as DNA: TGCAGCGTTTCGGTAGACTTGTCGGAAGCTTTCTTT.

This clonotype came up a few times. The CDR3 DNA follows: TGTGCCAGCAGTTTTTCCTCAGCATCGTATAATTCACCCCTCCACTTT. Residues: CASSFSSASYNSPLHF. The chain links TRBV6-1 to TRBJ1-6; D not resolved. Germline CDR1 and CDR2: MNHNS and SASEGT. The V end was cut by 5 bases, the J end by 4 bases, with 15 bases between. CDR3 size: 16 residues.

This chain links TRBV9 with TRBJ1-4; D is unresolved. This CDR3 is built from 12 residues. Per germline, CDR1 SGDLS and CDR2 YYNGEE. V dropped 3 bases and J dropped 6 bases, with 6 bases sitting between them. CDR3 in amino acids: CASSAVDEKLFF. DNA for the CDR3: TGTGCCAGCAGCGCAGTGGATGAAAAACTGTTTTTT. Full variable domain (outside the CDR3, taken from reference TRBV9 and TRBJ1-4): DSGVTQTPKHLITATGQRVTLRCSPRSGDLSVYWYQQSLDQGLQFLIQYYNGEERAKGNILERFSAQQFPDLHSELNLSSLELGDSALYFCASSAVDEKLFFGSGTQLSVL.